Listed here are 11 T cell receptor beta chains from one sample, sequenced in a study of CXCR3-negative and CXCR3-positive naive CD8 T cells (dated by TCRdb to about 2019). Data came from a NextSeq 550. The Human TCR Profiling Kit (MiLaboratory) was used to make UMI-labeled 5' RACE TRB cDNA libraries. The reads were reprocessed in TCRdb, with one entry per CDR3 protein sequence and no accompanying DNA. This sample's table has entries for tens of thousands of distinct CDR3 sequences. Of the sample, approximately 8% falls within the top ten clones. Sample: memory CD8+ T cells from blood. This specimen's cell subset or site label, interpreted: conventional CD8+ memory T cells (TMEM), sorted as controls. These receptors came from a human donor in good health. Some clones in this sample may be carry-over from other donors' samples.

The V gene is TRBV20-1, the J gene TRBJ2-3; the TCRdb call, TRBD2, lacks DNA for checking. Per the germline V gene, CDR1 is DFQATT and CDR2 is SNEGSKA (reference sequence). The CDR3 spans 13 residues. CDR3 in amino acids: CSAGGGLADTQYF.

The chain carries TRBV4-2 and TRBJ2-1. CDR3 length: 12 residues. The germline V gene has CDR1 LGHNA and CDR2 YNFKEQ. The chain's CDR3 is CASSQDTNEQFF.

The chain combines TRBV28 with TRBJ2-7; TCRdb calls TRBD1, which cannot be checked without DNA. This CDR3 has 13 residues. Germline V gives CDR1 MDHEN, CDR2 SYDVKM. This CDR3 is CASSVRVSYEQYF.

The V and J genes are TRBV7-9 and TRBJ2-2; TCRdb outputs TRBD2, but without DNA this stays unchecked. The CDR3 consists of 15 residues. Germline CDR1 reads SEHNR; CDR2 reads FQNEAQ (reference sequence). CDR3: CASGTAGGPPGELFF.

The V and J genes are TRBV29-1 and TRBJ1-1; TCRdb's D call, TRBD1, is unchecked because there is no DNA. The CDR3 spans 16 residues. Looked up from germline, CDR1 is SQVTM and CDR2 is ANQGSEA. Here the CDR3 reads CSVEGGTAGRINEAFF.

This sequence joins TRBV6-4 and TRBJ2-2. Germline CDR1 is MRHNA and CDR2 is SNTAGT. This CDR3 spans 12 amino acids. The CDR3 region is CASSGLTGELFF.

This CDR3 is CASSLSGWTEAFF. The gene calls are TRBV7-2 and TRBJ1-1. This CDR3 region has 13 residues. Germline V gene lookup returns CDR1 SGHTA and CDR2 FQGNSA. The complete variable domain, with remaining parts taken from reference TRBV7-2 and TRBJ1-1, reads GAGVSQSPSNKVTEKGKDVELRCDPISGHTALYWYRQSLGQGLEFLIYFQGNSAPDKSGLPSDRFSAERTGGSVSTLTIQRTQQEDSAVYLCASSLSGWTEAFFGQGTRLTVV.

The CDR3 protein is CASSESSALGYEQFF. The V and J genes are TRBV18 and TRBJ2-1; absent DNA, TCRdb's TRBD2 call cannot be checked. The germline gives CDR1 KGHSH, CDR2 LQKENI. This CDR3 region has 15 residues.

The V call is TRBV29-1, the J call TRBJ2-7; TCRdb's D call, TRBD1, is unchecked because there is no DNA. This CDR3 comprises 15 residues. The V gene's germline CDR1 is SQVTM and CDR2 ANQGSEA. CDR3 sequence reads: CSVDANGQGAYEQYF.

This chain uses TRBV28 with TRBJ2-2; the D gene TCRdb calls, TRBD2, cannot be checked with no DNA. The CDR3 extends over 14 amino acids. Germline V lookup: CDR1 MDHEN, CDR2 SYDVKM. The CDR3 protein is CASTVAGGPGELFF. The full variable domain, rest sourced from reference TRBV28 and TRBJ2-2, is DVKVTQSSRYLVKRTGEKVFLECVQDMDHENMFWYRQDPGLGLRLIYFSYDVKMKEKGDIPEGYSVSREKKERFSLILESASTNQTSMYLCASTVAGGPGELFFGEGSRLTVL.

V is TRBV2 and J is TRBJ2-2; TCRdb's assignment of TRBD1 cannot be checked, as there is no DNA. Per germline, CDR1 SNHLY and CDR2 FYNNEI. This CDR3 comprises 17 residues. The CDR3 loop is CAGYGTGKFSNTGELFF.